This entry features one TCR beta chain sequence. It lacks a known antigen. A much larger clone differs by one base, so this may be a read error. This sample was taken from a study of T cells in Graves' hyperthyroidism and ophthalmopathy (dated 2019 in TCRdb). Regarding the research as a whole: Peripheral blood was collected at initial diagnosis, before any treatment. TCR V-J signatures able to tell the groups apart were searched for in a discovery cohort of approximately 95 patients, of whom roughly 42 had Graves' ophthalmopathy and roughly 57 had stable Graves' hyperthyroidism. An independent validation cohort of about 19 hyperthyroidism patients and 17 patients who later progressed to ophthalmopathy tested prospective prediction of ophthalmopathy. For training and testing, the 110 or so patients in the discovery cohort were randomly divided in a 7:3 ratio. The study also compared thyroid tissue and blood T-cell repertoires from roughly 6 Graves' hyperthyroidism patients. After blood sampling, hyperthyroidism patients were treated with methimazole at a starting dose of 30 mg daily, and ophthalmopathy patients were treated with high-dose intravenous methylprednisolone. The paper reports TCR Vbeta CDR3 sequencing of 135 peripheral blood samples: 40 to 45 ophthalmopathy, roughly 74 hyperthyroidism and around 17 progressor patients.

TCR beta CDR3 regions were amplified from RNA transcripts. A first-round RT-PCR of the TCR CDR3 used the HTBI primer set with the Qiagen OneStep RT-PCR kit. Libraries were constructed in a second round of multiplex PCR, after which size selection and purification were carried out. Libraries were sequenced paired-end with 100 bp reads on an Illumina HiSeq2000. On the authors' methods: SOAPnuke was used to process the raw data, with reads discarded if the reads contained adapters or uncalled bases, had a mean Phred below 15, or lacked an exact constant-primer or identifier match. COPE v1.2.5 was used to merge high-quality paired reads, and clonotypes were defined as unique nucleotide sequences. Clonotypes were aligned to IMGT TRBV, TRBD and TRBJ reference segments using MiTCR v1.1. Only V-J combinations with frequency above 0.0001, covering about 99% of repertoires, were analysed. The TCS score was defined as F50 (clonal expansion) divided by E x V (chaos), with BLOSUM62-based TCRdist calculated between CDR3 peptides within each V-J. Welch's t-statistics and random forest reduced 450 to 600 V-J features to roughly 13, which were used in a naive Bayes classifier (R e1071). The raw public data were reprocessed by TCRdb itself: fastp quality trimming at Q25, MiXCR clonotype calling, in-frame beta chains only. All rows with the same CDR3 protein become a single entry with the most common DNA and genes. These V and J calls are TCRdb output, not the study's own analysis. A total of about 400,000 distinct CDR3 sequences appear in this sample, about 15% of them only once. Over 25% of the sample goes to the ten largest clones.

A patient counted as having stable Graves' hyperthyroidism if no progression to ophthalmopathy occurred over 18 months of follow-up. Hyperthyroidism patients were aged 18 to 65 years and newly diagnosed, with disease duration of less than 2 months. Exclusion was applied to patients with uncontrolled infections, other autoimmune diseases, pregnancy or lactation. Diagnoses were based on clinical symptoms, serum thyroxine and TRAb, thyroid ultrasound and orbital computed tomography. PBMCs were separated from roughly 9.3 ml of fresh peripheral blood using Ficoll-Paque density gradient centrifugation. Total RNA was extracted with Trizol reagent, and quality was checked on an Agilent 2100 Bioanalyzer. The cysteine opens and the phenylalanine closes a CDR3 of 16 amino acids. Only the CDR3 DNA is retained, 48 bases long and in frame from the first base. Looking up the germline V gene yields CDR1 MDHEN and CDR2 SYDVKM. V is cut by 9 bases and J by 0 bases, and the space between the germline ends is 18 bases.

The full study reports these points: A model built on a 13 V-J signature distinguished ophthalmopathy from stable hyperthyroidism, reaching roughly 88% sensitivity and 81.08% specificity in cross-validation and 80%/75% in testing. In validation, the model predicted progression to ophthalmopathy with 55% to 71% sensitivity and approximately 74% specificity, a median of 6.5 months before onset. Sample size was not statistically predetermined, and investigators were not blinded to group allocation. Most expanded thyroid clonotypes (frequency above 0.001) were also detected in blood, suggesting blood repertoires may reflect thyroid immune responses.

The receptor chain draws on TRBV28 and TRBJ2-1; the D call could be TRBD1 or TRBD2, with each sharing 5 bases. The sequence came from a woman aged 30 to 39 with Graves' hyperthyroidism. Material for sequencing was blood. The nucleotides read TGTGCCAGTGGTATGGGGGACGGACGCTCCTACAATGAGCAGTTCTTC. It codes for CASGMGDGRSYNEQFF.